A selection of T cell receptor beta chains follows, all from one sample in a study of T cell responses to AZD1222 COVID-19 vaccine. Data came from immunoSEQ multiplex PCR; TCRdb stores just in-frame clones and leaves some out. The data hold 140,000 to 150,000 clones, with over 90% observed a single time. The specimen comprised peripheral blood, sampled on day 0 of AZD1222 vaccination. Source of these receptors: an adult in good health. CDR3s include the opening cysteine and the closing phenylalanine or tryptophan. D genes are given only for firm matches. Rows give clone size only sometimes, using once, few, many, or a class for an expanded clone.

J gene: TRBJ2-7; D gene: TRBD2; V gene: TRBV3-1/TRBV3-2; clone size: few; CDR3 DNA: TGTGCCAGCAGCCAGTTAGCGGGAGCGGGGGAGCAGTACTTC; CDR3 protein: CASSQLAGAGEQYF
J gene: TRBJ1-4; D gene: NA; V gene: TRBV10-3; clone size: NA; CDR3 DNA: TGTGCCATCAGTGTAGATAGGGGGACGGGAGAAAAACTGTTTTTT; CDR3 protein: CAISVDRGTGEKLFF
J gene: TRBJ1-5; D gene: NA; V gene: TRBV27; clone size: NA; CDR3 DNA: TGTGCCAGCAGTAGTGGGACATACCATAGCAATCAGCCCCAGCATTTT; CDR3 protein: CASSSGTYHSNQPQHF
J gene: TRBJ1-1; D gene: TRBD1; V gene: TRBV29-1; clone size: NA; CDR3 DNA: TGCAGCGCTGTGACAGGGGAGAACACTGAAGCTTTCTTT; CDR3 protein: CSAVTGENTEAFF
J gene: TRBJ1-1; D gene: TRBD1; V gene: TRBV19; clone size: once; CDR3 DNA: TGTGCCAGTAGCCTCAGACAGGGGGAGCTCCTTGAAGCTTTCTTT; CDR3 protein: CASSLRQGELLEAFF
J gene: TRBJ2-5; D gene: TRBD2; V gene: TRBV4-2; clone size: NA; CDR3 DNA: TGTGCCAGCAGCCAAGATAGGAGCGGGGAACCCCAAGAGACCCAGTACTTC; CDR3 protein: CASSQDRSGEPQETQYF
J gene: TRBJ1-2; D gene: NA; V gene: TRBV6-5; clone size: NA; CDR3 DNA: TGTGCCAGCAGAGGTCAGGGAAACTATGGCTACACCTTC; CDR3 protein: CASRGQGNYGYTF
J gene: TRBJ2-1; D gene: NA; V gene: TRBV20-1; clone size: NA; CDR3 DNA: TGCAGTGCTAGTGGCGGGTTTGAAAACAATGAGCAGTTCTTC; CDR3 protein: CSASGGFENNEQFF
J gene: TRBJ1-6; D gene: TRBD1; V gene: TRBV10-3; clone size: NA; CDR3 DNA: TGTGCCATCAGCAAGACAGGGTGGAATTCACCCCTCCACTTT; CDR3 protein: CAISKTGWNSPLHF
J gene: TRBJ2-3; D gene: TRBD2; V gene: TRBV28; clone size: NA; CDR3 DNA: TGTGCCAGCCTCCGACTAGCGGATAACACAGATACGCAGTATTTT; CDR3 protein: CASLRLADNTDTQYF
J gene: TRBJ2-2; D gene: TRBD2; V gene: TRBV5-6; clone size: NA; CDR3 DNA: TGTGCCAGCAGCTATGGACTAGCGGACTACACCGGGGAGCTGTTTTTT; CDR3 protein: CASSYGLADYTGELFF
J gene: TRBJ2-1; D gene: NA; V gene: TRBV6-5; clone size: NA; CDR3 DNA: TGTGCCAGCAGGCCCAGGGGGGTGAATGAGCAGTTCTTC; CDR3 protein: CASRPRGVNEQFF
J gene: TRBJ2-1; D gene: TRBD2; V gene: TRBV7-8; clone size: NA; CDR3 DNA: TGTGCCAGCAGCTTAAGGCCCTGGATGTTCTTGTGGGGCGGGAGTTCCTACAATGAGCAGTTCTTC; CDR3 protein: CASSLRPWMFLWGGSSYNEQFF
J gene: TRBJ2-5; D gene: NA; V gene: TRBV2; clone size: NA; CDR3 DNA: TGTGCCAGCAGTAAGGAGTCCCAAGAGACCCAGTACTTC; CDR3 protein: CASSKESQETQYF
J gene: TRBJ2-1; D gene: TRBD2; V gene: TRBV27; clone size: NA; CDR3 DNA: TGTGCCAGCAGTCAACTAGCGGGAGGGTACAATGAGCAGTTCTTC; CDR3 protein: CASSQLAGGYNEQFF
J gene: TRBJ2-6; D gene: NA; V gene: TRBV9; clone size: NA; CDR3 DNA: TGTGCCAGCAGCGTATTTGGTGGGGCCAACGTCCTGACTTTC; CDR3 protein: CASSVFGGANVLTF
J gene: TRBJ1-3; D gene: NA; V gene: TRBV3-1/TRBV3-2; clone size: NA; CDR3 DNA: TGTGCCAGCAGCCAAGAGCCGGACAGTTCTTCTGGAAACACCATATATTTT; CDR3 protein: CASSQEPDSSSGNTIYF
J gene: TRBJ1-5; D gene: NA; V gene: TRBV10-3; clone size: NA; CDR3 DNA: TGTGCCATCAGTGAAGGAGATTATCAGCCCCAGCATTTT; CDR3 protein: CAISEGDYQPQHF
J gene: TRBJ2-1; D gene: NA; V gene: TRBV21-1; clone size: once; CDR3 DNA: TGTGCCAGCAGCAAAGTGGAGGCTAGGTCCTACAATGAGCAGTTCTTC; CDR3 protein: CASSKVEARSYNEQFF
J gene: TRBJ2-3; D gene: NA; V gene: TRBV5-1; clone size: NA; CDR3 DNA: TGCGCCAGCAGCTTGCAGCTGTCGGCAGATACGCAGTATTTT; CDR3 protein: CASSLQLSADTQYF
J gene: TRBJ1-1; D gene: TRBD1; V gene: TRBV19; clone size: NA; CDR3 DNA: TGTGCCAGTACCCGACAGGGGTTAACGGCTTTCTTT; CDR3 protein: CASTRQGLTAFF
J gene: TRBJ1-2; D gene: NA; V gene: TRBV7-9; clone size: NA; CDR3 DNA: TGTGCCAGCAGCTTAGAGGGGACCTCTCCTGGCTACACCTTC; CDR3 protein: CASSLEGTSPGYTF
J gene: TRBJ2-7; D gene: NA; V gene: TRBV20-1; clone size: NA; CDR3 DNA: TGCAGTGCTAGAGAGCTTAACGAGCAGTACTTC; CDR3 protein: CSARELNEQYF
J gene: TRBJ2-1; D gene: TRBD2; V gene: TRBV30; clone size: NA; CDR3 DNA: TGTGCCTGGAGGGGACTAGCGGGAGGTGAGCAGTTCTTC; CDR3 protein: CAWRGLAGGEQFF
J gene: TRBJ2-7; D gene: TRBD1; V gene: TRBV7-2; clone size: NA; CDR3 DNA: TGTGCCAGCAGCTTAGTCTCGGGACAGGCTTACTCCTACGAGCAGTACTTC; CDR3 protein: CASSLVSGQAYSYEQYF
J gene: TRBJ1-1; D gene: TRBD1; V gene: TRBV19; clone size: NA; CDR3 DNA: TGTGCCAGTAGAAGGGACAGGGCCGGCACTGAAGCTTTCTTT; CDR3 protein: CASRRDRAGTEAFF
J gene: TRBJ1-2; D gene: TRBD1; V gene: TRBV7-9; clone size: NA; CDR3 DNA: TGTGCCAGCAGCGCCGGACAGGGGGCCCTTCCCCATGGCTACACCTTC; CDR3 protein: CASSAGQGALPHGYTF
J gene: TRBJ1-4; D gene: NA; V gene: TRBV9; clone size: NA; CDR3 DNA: TGTGCCAGCAGCCCAGGGAACAGGGTAGTTGAAAAACTGTTTTTT; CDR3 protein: CASSPGNRVVEKLFF
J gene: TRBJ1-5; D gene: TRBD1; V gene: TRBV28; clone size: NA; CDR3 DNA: TGTGCCAGCAGTTCCCTTCCGACAGGGAATATGGGCAATCAGCCCCAGCATTTT; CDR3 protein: CASSSLPTGNMGNQPQHF
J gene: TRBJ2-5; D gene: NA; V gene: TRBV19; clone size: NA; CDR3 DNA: TGTGCCAGGGATCCGGGACGTAAGAAAGAGACCCAGTACTTC; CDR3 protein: CARDPGRKKETQYF
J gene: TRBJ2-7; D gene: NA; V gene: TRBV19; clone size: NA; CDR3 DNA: TGTGCCAGTAGTATATCGGGGCGCCTAACCTACGAGCAGTACTTC; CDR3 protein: CASSISGRLTYEQYF
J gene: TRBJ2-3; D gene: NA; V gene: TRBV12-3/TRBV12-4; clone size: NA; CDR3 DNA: TGTGCCAGCAGTCTGGACTCCTCAAATACGCAGTATTTT; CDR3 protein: CASSLDSSNTQYF
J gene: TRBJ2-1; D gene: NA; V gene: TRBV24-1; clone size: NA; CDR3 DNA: TGTGCCACCAGTGACCCCCCGACAGGCTACAATGAGCAGTTCTTC; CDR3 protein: CATSDPPTGYNEQFF
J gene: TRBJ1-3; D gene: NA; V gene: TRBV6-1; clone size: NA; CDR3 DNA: TGTGCCAGCAGTGAATTCATCTCTGGAAACACCATATATTTT; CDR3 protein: CASSEFISGNTIYF
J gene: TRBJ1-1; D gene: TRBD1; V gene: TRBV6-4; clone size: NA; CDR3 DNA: TGTGCCAGCAGTCCGGGCAGGGGGCTTAACACTGAAGCTTTCTTT; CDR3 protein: CASSPGRGLNTEAFF
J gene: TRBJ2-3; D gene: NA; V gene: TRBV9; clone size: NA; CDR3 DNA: TGTGCCAGCAAGATTTGGGGAAACACAGATACGCAGTATTTT; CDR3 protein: CASKIWGNTDTQYF
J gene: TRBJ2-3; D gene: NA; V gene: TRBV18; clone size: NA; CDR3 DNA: TGTGCCAGCTCACCATTGGCAGGGCCAGATACGCAGTATTTT; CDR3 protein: CASSPLAGPDTQYF
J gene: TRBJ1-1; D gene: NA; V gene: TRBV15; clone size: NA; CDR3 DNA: TGTGCCACCAGTCGGTGGGGGACACTCGACACTGAAGCTTTCTTT; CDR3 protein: CATSRWGTLDTEAFF
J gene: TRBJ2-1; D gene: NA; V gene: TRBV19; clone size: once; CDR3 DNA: TGTGCCAGTAGTATTGGACGGGGAAGTGAGCAGTTCTTC; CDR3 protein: CASSIGRGSEQFF
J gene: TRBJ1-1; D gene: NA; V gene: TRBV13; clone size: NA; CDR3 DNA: TGTGCCAGCAGCTTTTCAGGGTTGAGAAACACTGAAGCTTTCTTT; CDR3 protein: CASSFSGLRNTEAFF
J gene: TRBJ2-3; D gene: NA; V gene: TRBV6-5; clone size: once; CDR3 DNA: TGTGCCAGCACTCCCAACACAGATACGCAGTATTTT; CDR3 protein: CASTPNTDTQYF
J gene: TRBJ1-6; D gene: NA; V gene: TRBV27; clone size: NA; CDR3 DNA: TGTGCCAGCAGTTGGACGGTTAATAATTCACCCCTCCACTTT; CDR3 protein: CASSWTVNNSPLHF
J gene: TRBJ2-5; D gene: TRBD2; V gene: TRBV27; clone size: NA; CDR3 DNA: TGTGCCAGCAGTTTCGAGCGGGAGGGTGAGACCCAGTACTTC; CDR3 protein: CASSFEREGETQYF
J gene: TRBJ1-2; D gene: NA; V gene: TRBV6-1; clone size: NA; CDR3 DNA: TGTGCCAGCAGTGAAGCATTGGGGTTCGACTATGGCTACACCTTC; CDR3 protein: CASSEALGFDYGYTF
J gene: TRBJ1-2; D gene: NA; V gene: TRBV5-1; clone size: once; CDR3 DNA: TGCGCCAGCAGCTTGAGTACGCGCAGGGAAAATGGCTACACCTTC; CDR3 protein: CASSLSTRRENGYTF
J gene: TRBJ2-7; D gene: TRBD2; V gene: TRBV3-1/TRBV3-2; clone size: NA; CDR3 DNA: TGTGCCAGCAGCCAAGATTGGGGACTAGCTCGGCAGTACTTC; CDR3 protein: CASSQDWGLARQYF
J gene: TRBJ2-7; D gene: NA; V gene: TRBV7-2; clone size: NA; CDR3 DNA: TGTGCCAGCAGCTTAACGATCTACGAGCAGTACTTC; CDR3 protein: CASSLTIYEQYF
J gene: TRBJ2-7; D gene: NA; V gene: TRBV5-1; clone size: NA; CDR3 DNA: TGCGCCAGCAAGGGCGGGATAAACTCCTACGAGCAGTACTTC; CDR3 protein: CASKGGINSYEQYF
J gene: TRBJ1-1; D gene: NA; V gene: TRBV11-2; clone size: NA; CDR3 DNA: TGTGCCAGCAGCTCCTTAACAGGGAGGAGTGAAGCTTTCTTT; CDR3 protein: CASSSLTGRSEAFF
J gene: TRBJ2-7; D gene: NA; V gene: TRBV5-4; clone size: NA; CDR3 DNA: TGTGCCAGCAGCTTGATAGCTTCCTCCTACGAGCAGTACTTC; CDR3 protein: CASSLIASSYEQYF
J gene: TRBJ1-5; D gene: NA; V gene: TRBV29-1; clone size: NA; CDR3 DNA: TGCAGCGTAGCCCCGGGTTTCGATCAGCCCCAGCATTTT; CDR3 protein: CSVAPGFDQPQHF
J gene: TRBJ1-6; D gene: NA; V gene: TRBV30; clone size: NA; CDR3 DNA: TGTGCCTGGAGGGGCTCCTATAATTCACCCCTCCACTTT; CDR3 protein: CAWRGSYNSPLHF
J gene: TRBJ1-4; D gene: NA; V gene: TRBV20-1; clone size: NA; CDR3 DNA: TGCAGTGCCAGACAGACGAGGGTGTTTTTT; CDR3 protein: CSARQTRVFF
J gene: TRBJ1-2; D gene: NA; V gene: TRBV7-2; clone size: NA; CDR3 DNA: TGTGCCAGCAGCTTTGGGGGGGTTGCTGGCTACACCTTC; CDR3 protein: CASSFGGVAGYTF
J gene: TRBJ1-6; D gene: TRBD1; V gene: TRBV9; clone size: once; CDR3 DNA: TGTGCCAGCAGCGTGGGGACAGCCTCGATGGGCAATTCACCCCTCCACTTT; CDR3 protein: CASSVGTASMGNSPLHF
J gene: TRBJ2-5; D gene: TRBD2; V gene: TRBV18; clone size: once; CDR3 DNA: TGTGCCAGCTCACACCGGACTAGCGGGAGAGAAGGGGAGACCCAGTACTTC; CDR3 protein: CASSHRTSGREGETQYF
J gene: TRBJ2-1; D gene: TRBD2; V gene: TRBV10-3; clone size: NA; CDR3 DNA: TGTGCCACCAACTTAGCGGGAGCAGCTAGTGAGCAGTTCTTC; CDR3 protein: CATNLAGAASEQFF